The rows below give T cell receptor beta chains drawn from one sample of a study of identical twins. TCRdb processed the 5' RACE reads anew with MiXCR; each CDR3 protein has one entry. The data show under 250,000 distinct CDR3 sequences, 6% to 8.5% seen once. The data were also submitted as part of a second study, on yellow fever vaccine responses in identical twins.

Sequenced: CD8+ T cells sorted from blood. These receptors came from a woman between 18 and 30 years old in good health. The CDR3 runs from the conserved cysteine through the conserved F or W. A D gene is named only where the DNA matches it firmly. Size values are once, few and many counts, or a class for expanded clones, and some rows have none.

d_gene	abundance	v_gene	j_gene	CDR3aa	CDR3nt
NA	many	TRBV29-1	TRBJ2-3	CSVLQGGSSTDTQYF	TGCAGCGTCCTGCAGGGGGGGTCTAGCACAGATACGCAGTATTTT
NA	many	TRBV7-7	TRBJ2-1	CASSLADSSSYNEQFF	TGTGCCAGCAGCTTAGCGGACAGCTCCTCCTACAATGAGCAGTTCTTC
NA	few	TRBV24-1	TRBJ1-1	CATRGGRDDEAFF	TGTGCCACCCGGGGCGGTAGGGATGATGAAGCTTTCTTT
TRBD2	many	TRBV6-4	TRBJ2-2	CASSDSERGVNTGELFF	TGTGCCAGCAGTGACTCCGAGCGGGGGGTGAACACCGGGGAGCTGTTTTTT
TRBD2	few	TRBV7-9	TRBJ2-7	CASSYSGSANEQYF	TGTGCCAGCAGCTATAGCGGGAGTGCCAACGAGCAGTACTTC
NA	few	TRBV12-3/TRBV12-4	TRBJ2-1	CASSLVVSGGEQFF	TGTGCCAGCAGTTTAGTTGTTAGCGGAGGTGAGCAGTTCTTC
NA	many	TRBV24-1	TRBJ1-2	CATSVSTYYGYTF	TGTGCCACCAGTGTGAGCACCTACTATGGCTACACCTTC
NA	many	TRBV20-1	TRBJ2-2	CSARDPVGGDTGELFF	TGCAGTGCTAGAGATCCGGTGGGCGGAGACACCGGGGAGCTGTTTTTT
TRBD2	few	TRBV28	TRBJ2-1	CASSRTSGRPEQFF	TGTGCCAGCAGTCGGACTAGCGGGAGGCCAGAGCAGTTCTTC
TRBD2	many	TRBV29-1	TRBJ2-3	CSVEGLAGGPGTDTQYF	TGCAGCGTTGAGGGACTAGCGGGAGGCCCTGGCACAGATACGCAGTATTTT
TRBD2	few	TRBV5-1	TRBJ2-7	CASGTSRYEQYF	TGCGCCAGCGGGACTAGCAGGTACGAGCAGTACTTC
NA	few	TRBV5-5	TRBJ1-5	CASQQGSNQPQHF	TGTGCCAGTCAACAGGGTAGCAATCAGCCCCAGCATTTT
NA	few	TRBV27	TRBJ2-2	CASKTGYTGELFF	TGTGCCAGCAAAACGGGGTACACCGGGGAGCTGTTTTTT
TRBD1	few	TRBV6-1	TRBJ2-7	CASSEVRTGDEQYF	TGTGCCAGCAGTGAAGTTAGGACAGGGGACGAGCAGTACTTC
NA	many	TRBV5-6	TRBJ2-3	CASSPVGRSDTQYF	TGTGCCAGCAGCCCCGTAGGGCGCTCAGATACGCAGTATTTT
NA	NA	TRBV19	TRBJ2-7	CASSMREGVSSYEQYF	TGTGCCAGTAGTATGAGGGAGGGGGTGAGCTCCTACGAGCAGTACTTC
NA	many	TRBV12-3/TRBV12-4	TRBJ2-3	CASSPAWQTDTQYF	TGTGCCAGCAGTCCGGCCTGGCAAACAGATACGCAGTATTTT
NA	NA	TRBV28	TRBJ2-1	CASSNNLGTPYDEQFF	TGTGCCAGCAGCAACAACCTAGGAACACCGTACGATGAGCAGTTCTTC
NA	few	TRBV13	TRBJ2-2	CATREGGELFF	TGTGCCACCCGGGAAGGCGGGGAGCTGTTTTTT
NA	NA	TRBV7-9	TRBJ2-1	CASSFIGGGDEQFF	TGTGCCAGCAGCTTCATCGGAGGGGGGGATGAGCAGTTCTTC
TRBD1	NA	TRBV6-1	TRBJ2-7	CASSAGTGAYEQYF	TGTGCCAGCAGCGCAGGGACAGGGGCCTACGAGCAGTACTTC
TRBD1	NA	TRBV19	TRBJ1-2	CATLIGGTGTTGYGYTF	TGTGCCACCCTGATCGGGGGGACAGGGACCACTGGGTATGGCTACACCTTC
NA	many	TRBV28	TRBJ2-2	CASTWGTNTGELFF	TGTGCCAGCACCTGGGGGACGAACACCGGGGAGCTGTTTTTT
NA	few	TRBV29-1	TRBJ2-3	CSVDSDTQYF	TGCAGCGTCGACTCGGATACGCAGTATTTT
TRBD2	NA	TRBV2	TRBJ2-2	CASSDLGLTGELFF	TGTGCCAGCAGCGACCTGGGACTAACCGGGGAGCTGTTTTTT
TRBD2	NA	TRBV6-5	TRBJ2-1	CASSYRSGGYNEQFF	TGTGCCAGCAGCTACCGGAGCGGGGGGTACAATGAGCAGTTCTTC
TRBD1	many	TRBV20-1	TRBJ2-1	CSARGQGDNEQFF	TGCAGTGCTAGGGGACAGGGAGACAATGAGCAGTTCTTC
TRBD2	NA	TRBV24-1	TRBJ2-1	CAVGGRTGNEQFF	TGTGCCGTCGGGGGGAGAACGGGTAATGAGCAGTTCTTC
NA	many	TRBV20-1	TRBJ1-3	CSATVGSGNTIYF	TGCAGTGCTACCGTAGGGTCTGGAAACACCATATATTTT
TRBD1	NA	TRBV28	TRBJ2-7	CASSLMGTGFTSYEQYF	TGTGCCAGCAGTTTAATGGGGACAGGATTTACCTCCTACGAGCAGTACTTC
TRBD2	many	TRBV6-4	TRBJ2-1	CASSESGGEGNEQFF	TGTGCCAGCAGTGAAAGCGGGGGAGAGGGCAATGAGCAGTTCTTC
TRBD2	many	TRBV29-1	TRBJ2-3	CSVVTSGRPLHRYF	TGCAGCGTTGTGACTAGCGGGAGGCCCCTTCACCGGTATTTT
NA	NA	TRBV19	TRBJ1-5	CASSITGSQPQHF	TGTGCCAGTAGTATTACGGGGTCACAGCCCCAGCATTTT
NA	few	TRBV27	TRBJ2-7	CASSLWGTYEQYF	TGTGCCAGCAGTTTATGGGGTACCTACGAGCAGTACTTC
TRBD2	NA	TRBV12-3/TRBV12-4	TRBJ2-1	CASSFGAGTIYNEQFF	TGTGCCAGCAGTTTCGGGGCGGGGACTATCTACAATGAGCAGTTCTTC
TRBD2	many	TRBV20-1	TRBJ2-2	CSARSPSGGRNTGELFF	TGCAGTGCTCGCAGTCCGAGCGGGGGCCGGAACACCGGGGAGCTGTTTTTT
NA	many	TRBV6-4	TRBJ2-2	CASSDSIVPGELFF	TGTGCCAGCAGTGACTCGATAGTACCCGGGGAGCTGTTTTTT
TRBD1	few	TRBV28	TRBJ2-7	CASRPDRARYEQYF	TGTGCCAGCAGGCCGGACAGGGCGCGCTACGAGCAGTACTTC
NA	few	TRBV2	TRBJ1-5	CASQGRDSNQPQHF	TGTGCCAGCCAGGGCCGGGACAGCAATCAGCCCCAGCATTTT
NA	NA	TRBV2	TRBJ2-1	CASSELGFGERIGDNEQFF	TGTGCCAGCAGTGAACTCGGTTTTGGGGAGCGGATAGGCGACAATGAGCAGTTCTTC
TRBD2	many	TRBV27	TRBJ2-7	CASSLRLAGEQYF	TGTGCCAGCAGTTTACGACTAGCTGGCGAGCAGTACTTC
NA	few	TRBV5-1	TRBJ1-4	CASRPSEGPTNEKLFF	TGCGCCAGCAGACCCTCAGAGGGGCCAACTAATGAAAAACTGTTTTTT
NA	NA	TRBV25-1	TRBJ1-1	CASSEYGDAEAFF	TGTGCCAGCAGTGAATATGGGGACGCTGAAGCTTTCTTT
TRBD1	NA	TRBV12-3/TRBV12-4	TRBJ2-5	CALCLVLLGTAQETQYF	TGTGCCCTCTGTTTAGTTTTGTTGGGGACAGCCCAAGAGACCCAGTACTTC
NA	NA	TRBV4-2	TRBJ1-1	CASSGGAPRMNTEAFF	TGTGCCAGCAGCGGGGGGGCGCCGAGAATGAACACTGAAGCTTTCTTT
TRBD2	many	TRBV10-2	TRBJ2-3	CASRGLAGGTDTQYF	TGCGCCAGCAGGGGACTAGCGGGGGGCACAGATACGCAGTATTTT
TRBD1	many	TRBV5-1	TRBJ2-1	CASSFPLPGQRHNEQFF	TGCGCCAGCAGCTTCCCTCTCCCGGGACAGAGACACAATGAGCAGTTCTTC
NA	many	TRBV29-1	TRBJ1-1	CSIGRLGDTEAFF	TGCAGCATCGGAAGGCTGGGGGACACTGAAGCTTTCTTT
NA	many	TRBV3-1	TRBJ1-5	CASSQEANNQPQHF	TGTGCCAGCAGCCAAGAAGCAAACAATCAGCCCCAGCATTTT
NA	NA	TRBV11-2	TRBJ2-2	CASSPSFWSPLPIETGELFF	TGTGCCAGCAGCCCCAGTTTTTGGAGCCCCCTCCCGATCGAGACCGGGGAGCTGTTTTTT
NA	NA	TRBV7-8	TRBJ2-3	CASSLTTTDTQYF	TGTGCCAGCAGCTTAACCACGACAGATACGCAGTATTTT
TRBD2	NA	TRBV6-5	TRBJ2-1	CASTVAGEQFF	TGTGCCAGCACTGTAGCGGGCGAGCAGTTCTTC
TRBD2	NA	TRBV28	TRBJ2-5	CASKPGTSGNQETQYF	TGTGCCAGCAAACCCGGGACTAGCGGGAACCAAGAGACCCAGTACTTC
NA	few	TRBV20-1	TRBJ2-7	CSARGPRTPSYEQYF	TGCAGTGCTAGAGGGCCCAGGACTCCCTCCTACGAGCAGTACTTC
NA	many	TRBV5-1	TRBJ1-4	CASSLEGNEKLFF	TGCGCCAGCAGCTTGGAAGGGAATGAAAAACTGTTTTTT
NA	NA	TRBV7-7	TRBJ2-5	CASSSGSEYQETQYF	TGTGCCAGCAGCTCGGGTTCAGAGTACCAAGAGACCCAGTACTTC
NA	many	TRBV7-2	TRBJ2-1	CASSVGIRNEQFF	TGTGCCAGCAGCGTTGGCATACGTAATGAGCAGTTCTTC
NA	NA	TRBV6-5	TRBJ2-7	CASSYGGNTYEQYF	TGTGCCAGCAGTTACGGAGGGAATACCTACGAGCAGTACTTC
NA	few	TRBV15	TRBJ2-3	CATSLLRGSGTDTQYF	TGTGCCACCAGCCTTCTCCGGGGTTCGGGGACAGATACGCAGTATTTT